Below are 2 T cell receptor beta chains sequenced from a single sample in a study of cytomegalovirus exposure and HLA in healthy donors. The table came from immunoSEQ multiplex PCR; TCRdb's copy has only in-frame clones and leaves some out. This table holds about 360,000 clones, around 86% found once. The sample taken for sequencing was PBMCs. These TCRs come from a woman between 18 and 29 years old in good health and CMV-seronegative.

Comments on this clone: The sample contains more than one DNA sequence encoding this CDR3. The gene calls are TRBV9 and TRBJ2-3, with 9 bases identical to TRBD1. This CDR3 has 16 amino acids. Germline CDR1 SGDLS, CDR2 YYNGEE. The junction had 6 bases not matched to a gene; V was cut back by 4 bases and J by 0 bases. CDR3 protein: CASSPRTGVSTDTQYF. CDR3 nucleotide sequence: TGTGCCAGCAGCCCCAGGACAGGGGTGAGCACAGATACGCAGTATTTT.

V usage is TRBV27 and J usage is TRBJ2-1, with D perhaps matching TRBD1 (5 bases). There are 13 residues in the CDR3. Germline values: CDR1 MNHEY, CDR2 SMNVEV (reference sequence). V was cut by 3 bases and J by 5 bases, with 8 bases left in between. The CDR3 bases are TGTGCCAGCAGTTTGACAGTTAACAATGAGCAGTTCTTC. The encoded protein is CASSLTVNNEQFF.